A selection of T cell receptor beta chains follows, all from one sample in a study of shared clonotypes between healthy human individuals. TCRdb's copy holds only in-frame clones and misses some; the assay was immunoSEQ multiplex PCR. The repertoire holds approximately 470,000 clones, with roughly 80% as singletons. Sequencing input: PBMCs. The receptor set was obtained from a woman aged 40 to 55 in good health. Some clones in this sample may be carry-over from other donors' samples. CDR3s include the opening cysteine and the closing phenylalanine or tryptophan. Fields, in order: J gene, D gene, clone size, V gene, CDR3 length, CDR3 DNA, CDR3 protein. A D gene is named only where the DNA matches it firmly. Clone size is given for some rows only: seen once, a few or many times, or a class if the clone is expanded.

J: TRBJ1-2
D: -
size: -
V: TRBV29-1
length: 11
DNA: TGCAGCGGGTCCTCAAACTATGGCTACACTTTC
CDR3: CSGSSNYGYTF

J: TRBJ2-5
D: -
size: -
V: TRBV5-1
length: 14
DNA: TGCGCCAGCGGCTTGTCTGCTAGCCAAGAGACCCAGTACTTC
CDR3: CASGLSASQETQYF

J: TRBJ2-7
D: TRBD2
size: -
V: TRBV7-2
length: 17
DNA: TGTGCCAGCAGCCTATCCAGACTAGCGGCTACCTCCTACGAGCAGTACTTC
CDR3: CASSLSRLAATSYEQYF

J: TRBJ2-1
D: TRBD2
size: -
V: TRBV7-3
length: 15
DNA: TGTGCCAGCAGCCGATTAGCGGGAGGGCGGGGTGAGCAGTTCTTC
CDR3: CASSRLAGGRGEQFF

J: TRBJ1-5
D: TRBD1
size: -
V: TRBV6-5
length: 16
DNA: TGTGCCAGCAGTTCCGGACGAAACAGGGGGCGTCAGCCCCAGCATTTT
CDR3: CASSSGRNRGRQPQHF

J: TRBJ1-5
D: -
size: -
V: TRBV7-2
length: 13
DNA: TGTGCCAGCAGCTTAAGAAGGAATCAGCCCCAGCATTTT
CDR3: CASSLRRNQPQHF

J: TRBJ2-3
D: -
size: -
V: TRBV29-1
length: 13
DNA: TGCAGCGTTGAGGCCGGAGGGGGCGATACGCAGTATTTT
CDR3: CSVEAGGGDTQYF

J: TRBJ1-2
D: -
size: once
V: TRBV18
length: 17
DNA: TGTGCCAGCTCATCACCCTCGGGGGCTTTGAGTAACTATGGCTACACCTTC
CDR3: CASSSPSGALSNYGYTF

J: TRBJ2-2
D: -
size: few
V: TRBV18
length: 14
DNA: TGTGCCAGCTCACCCCGGTCGGACACCGGGGAGCTGTTTTTT
CDR3: CASSPRSDTGELFF

J: TRBJ1-2
D: -
size: -
V: TRBV7-9
length: 13
DNA: TGTGCCAGCAGCCGGGACGGGCCGGGAGGCTACACCTTC
CDR3: CASSRDGPGGYTF

J: TRBJ2-7
D: -
size: -
V: TRBV27
length: 13
DNA: TGTGCCAGCAGTTTAGCGTTTGGCTACGAGCAGTACTTC
CDR3: CASSLAFGYEQYF